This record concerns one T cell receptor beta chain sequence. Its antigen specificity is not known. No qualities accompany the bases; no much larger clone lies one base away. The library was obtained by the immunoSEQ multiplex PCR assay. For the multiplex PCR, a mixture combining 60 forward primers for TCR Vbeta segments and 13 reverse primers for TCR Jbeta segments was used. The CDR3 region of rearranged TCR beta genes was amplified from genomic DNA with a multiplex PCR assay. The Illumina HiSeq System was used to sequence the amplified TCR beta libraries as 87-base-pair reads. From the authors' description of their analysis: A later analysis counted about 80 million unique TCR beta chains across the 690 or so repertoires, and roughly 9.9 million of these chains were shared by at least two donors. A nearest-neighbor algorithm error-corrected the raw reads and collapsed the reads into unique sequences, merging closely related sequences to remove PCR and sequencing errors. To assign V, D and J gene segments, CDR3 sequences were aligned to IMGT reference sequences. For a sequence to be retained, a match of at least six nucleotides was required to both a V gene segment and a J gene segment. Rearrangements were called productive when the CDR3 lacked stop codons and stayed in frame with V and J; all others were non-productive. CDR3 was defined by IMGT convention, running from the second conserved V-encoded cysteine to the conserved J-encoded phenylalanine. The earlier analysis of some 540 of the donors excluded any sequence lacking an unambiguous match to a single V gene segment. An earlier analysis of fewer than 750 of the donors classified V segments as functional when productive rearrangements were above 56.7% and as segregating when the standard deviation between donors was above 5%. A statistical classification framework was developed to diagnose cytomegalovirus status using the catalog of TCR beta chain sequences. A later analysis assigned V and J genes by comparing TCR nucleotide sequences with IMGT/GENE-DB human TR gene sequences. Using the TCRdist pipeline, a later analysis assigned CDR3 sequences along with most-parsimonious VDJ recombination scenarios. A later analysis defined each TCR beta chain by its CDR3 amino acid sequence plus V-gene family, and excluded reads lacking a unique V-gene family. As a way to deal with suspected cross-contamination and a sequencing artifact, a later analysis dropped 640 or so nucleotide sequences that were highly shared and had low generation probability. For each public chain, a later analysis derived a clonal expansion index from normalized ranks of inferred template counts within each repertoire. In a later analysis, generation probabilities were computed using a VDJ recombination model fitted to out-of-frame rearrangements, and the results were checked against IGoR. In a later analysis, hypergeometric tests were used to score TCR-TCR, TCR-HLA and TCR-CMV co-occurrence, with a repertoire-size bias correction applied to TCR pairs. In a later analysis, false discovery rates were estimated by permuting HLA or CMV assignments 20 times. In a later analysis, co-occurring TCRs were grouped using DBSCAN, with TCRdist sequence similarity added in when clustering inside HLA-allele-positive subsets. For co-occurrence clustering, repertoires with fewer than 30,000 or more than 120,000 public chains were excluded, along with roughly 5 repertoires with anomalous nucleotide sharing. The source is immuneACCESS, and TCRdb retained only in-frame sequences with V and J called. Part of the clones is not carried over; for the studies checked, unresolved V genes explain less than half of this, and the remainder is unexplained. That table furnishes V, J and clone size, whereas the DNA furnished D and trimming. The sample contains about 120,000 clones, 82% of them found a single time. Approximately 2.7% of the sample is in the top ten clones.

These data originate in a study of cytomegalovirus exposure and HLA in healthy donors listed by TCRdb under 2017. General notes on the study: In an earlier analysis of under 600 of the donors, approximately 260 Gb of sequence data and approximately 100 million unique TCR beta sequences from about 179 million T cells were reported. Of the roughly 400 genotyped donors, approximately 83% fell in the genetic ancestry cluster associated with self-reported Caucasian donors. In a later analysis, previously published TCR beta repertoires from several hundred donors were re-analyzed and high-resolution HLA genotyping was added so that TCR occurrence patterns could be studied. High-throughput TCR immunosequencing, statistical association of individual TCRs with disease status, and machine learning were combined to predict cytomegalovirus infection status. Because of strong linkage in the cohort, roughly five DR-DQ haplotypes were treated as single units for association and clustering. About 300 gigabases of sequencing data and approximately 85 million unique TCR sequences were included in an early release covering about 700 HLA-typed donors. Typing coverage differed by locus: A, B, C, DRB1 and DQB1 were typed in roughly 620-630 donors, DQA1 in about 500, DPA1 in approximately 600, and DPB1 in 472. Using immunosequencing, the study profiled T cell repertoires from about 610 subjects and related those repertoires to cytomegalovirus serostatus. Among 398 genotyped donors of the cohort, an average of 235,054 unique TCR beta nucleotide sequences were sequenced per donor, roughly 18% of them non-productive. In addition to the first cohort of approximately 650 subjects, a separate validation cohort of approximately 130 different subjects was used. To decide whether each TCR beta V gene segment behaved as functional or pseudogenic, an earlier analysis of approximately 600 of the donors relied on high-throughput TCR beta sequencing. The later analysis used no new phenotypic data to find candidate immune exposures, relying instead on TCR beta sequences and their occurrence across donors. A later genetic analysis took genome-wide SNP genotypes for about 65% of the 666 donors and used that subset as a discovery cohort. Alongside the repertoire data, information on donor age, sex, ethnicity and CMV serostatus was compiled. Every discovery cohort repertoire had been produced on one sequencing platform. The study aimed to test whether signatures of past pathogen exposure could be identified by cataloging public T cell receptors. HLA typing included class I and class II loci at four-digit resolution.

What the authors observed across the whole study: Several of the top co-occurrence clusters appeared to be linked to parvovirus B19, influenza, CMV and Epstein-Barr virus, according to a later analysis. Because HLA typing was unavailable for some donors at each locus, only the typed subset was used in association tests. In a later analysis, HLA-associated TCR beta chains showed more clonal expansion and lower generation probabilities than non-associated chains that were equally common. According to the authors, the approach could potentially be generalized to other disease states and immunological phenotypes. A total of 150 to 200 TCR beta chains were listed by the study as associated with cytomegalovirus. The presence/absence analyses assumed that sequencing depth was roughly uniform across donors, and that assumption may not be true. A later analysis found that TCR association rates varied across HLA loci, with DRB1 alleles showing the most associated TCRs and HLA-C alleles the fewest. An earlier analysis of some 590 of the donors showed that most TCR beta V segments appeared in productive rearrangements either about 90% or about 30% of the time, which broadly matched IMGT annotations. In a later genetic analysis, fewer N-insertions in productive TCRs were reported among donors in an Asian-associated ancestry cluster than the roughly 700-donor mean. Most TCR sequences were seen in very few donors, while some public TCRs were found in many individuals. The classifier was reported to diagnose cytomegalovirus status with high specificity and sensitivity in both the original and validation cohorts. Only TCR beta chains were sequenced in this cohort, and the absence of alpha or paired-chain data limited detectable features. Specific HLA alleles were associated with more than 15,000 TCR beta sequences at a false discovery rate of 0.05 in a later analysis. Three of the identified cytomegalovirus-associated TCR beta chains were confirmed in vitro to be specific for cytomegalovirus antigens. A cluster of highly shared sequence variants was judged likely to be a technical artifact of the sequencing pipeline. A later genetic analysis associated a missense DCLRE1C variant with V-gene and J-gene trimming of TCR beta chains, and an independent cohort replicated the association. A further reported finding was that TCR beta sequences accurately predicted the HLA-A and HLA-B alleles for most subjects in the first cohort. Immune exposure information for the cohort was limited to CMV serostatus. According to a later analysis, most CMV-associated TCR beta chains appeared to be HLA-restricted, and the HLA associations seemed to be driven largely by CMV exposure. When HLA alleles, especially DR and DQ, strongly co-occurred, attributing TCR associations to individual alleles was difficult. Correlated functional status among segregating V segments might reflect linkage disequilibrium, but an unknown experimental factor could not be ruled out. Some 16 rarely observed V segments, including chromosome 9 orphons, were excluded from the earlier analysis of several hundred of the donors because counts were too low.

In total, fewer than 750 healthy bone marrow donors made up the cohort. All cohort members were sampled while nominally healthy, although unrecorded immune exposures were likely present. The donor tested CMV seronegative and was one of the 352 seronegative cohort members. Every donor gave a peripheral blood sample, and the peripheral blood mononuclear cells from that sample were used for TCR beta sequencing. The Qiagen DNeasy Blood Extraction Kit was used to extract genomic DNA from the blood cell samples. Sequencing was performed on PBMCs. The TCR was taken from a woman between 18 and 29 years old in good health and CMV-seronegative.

The CDR3 region has the sequence CAIGWAGGPNEQFF. The sequenced DNA is TGTGCCATCGGTTGGGCGGGGGGACCAAATGAGCAGTTCTTC. The chain uses TRBV10-3 and TRBJ2-1; 8 middle bases align to TRBD2. Sequences ENHRY (CDR1) and SYGVKD (CDR2) are obtained from the germline V gene. The CDR3 spans 14 residues, from the cysteine through the phenylalanine. The kept DNA is CDR3 alone, 42 bases in frame from the first base. V trim: 8 bases; J trim: 7 bases; unmatched bases: 10.